A single sample gave rise to the 11 T cell receptor beta chains below, sequenced in a study of cytomegalovirus exposure and HLA in healthy donors. Primers: 60 Vbeta forward and 13 Jbeta reverse. Here immunoSEQ multiplex PCR was the method, and the copy in TCRdb shows in-frame clones only, minus some. This sample contains tens of thousands of clones. The source material was PBMCs. Receptors originate from a woman between 45 and 60 years old in good health and CMV-seropositive.

The chain employs TRBV18 and TRBJ2-2; D is possibly TRBD2 (5 bases). The length of the CDR3 is 14 residues. Germline loops: CDR1 KGHSH, CDR2 LQKENI. Deletions cut 1 base from V and 5 bases from J, with 8 bases between. DNA for the CDR3: TGTGCCAGCTCACCACGCGAGGGAACCGGGGAGCTGTTTTTT. It translates to CASSPREGTGELFF.

The V call is TRBV30, the J call TRBJ2-5, with 8 bases matching TRBD1. Per the germline V gene, CDR1 is GTSNPN and CDR2 is SVGIG (reference sequence). J lost 5 bases, V lost 1 base, and 6 bases had no gene match. CDR3 size: 14 residues. This chain's CDR3 is CAWSAKTGAETQYF. Here the CDR3 DNA reads TGTGCCTGGAGTGCGAAGACAGGGGCGGAGACCCAGTACTTC.

The chain combines TRBV21-1 with TRBJ2-7; the listed D gene, TRBD1, was not tested against the DNA. TRBV21-1 is tagged as a pseudogene. The CDR3 is 14 residues long. The CDR3, as DNA: TGTGCCAGCAGCAGAGGGACAGGCGCCTACGAGCAGTACTTC. Translating gives CASSRGTGAYEQYF.

The chain uses TRBV29-1 and TRBJ1-2; 9 bases agree with TRBD1. The V and J ends lost 7 bases and 1 base, in that order; junction bases with no gene match: 10. CDR3 length: 15 residues. Germline V CDR1 and CDR2: SQVTM, ANQGSEA. The CDR3 loop is CSAGTGQRNNYGYTF. The CDR3 DNA follows: TGCAGCGCCGGGACAGGGCAGAGAAATAACTATGGCTACACCTTC.

This chain links TRBV6-1 with TRBJ2-3; D unresolved. The CDR3 consists of 13 residues. Per the germline V gene, CDR1 is MNHNS and CDR2 is SASEGT. The V gene lost 4 bases and the J gene lost 11 bases, with 16 bases spanning the gap. This CDR3 is CASSADSLVWQYF. Written as DNA, the CDR3 is TGTGCCAGCAGTGCTGACTCCCTCGTATGGCAGTATTTT.

In terms of frequency, this clone is medium-sized. The chain links TRBV4-3 to TRBJ2-7, with 8 bases that match TRBD1. V was clipped by 0 bases and J by 3 bases; unmatched bases: 10. Germline CDR1 and CDR2: LGHNA and YSLEER. This CDR3 has 17 amino acids. CDR3 in amino acids: CASSQDAGDRGVYEQYF. CDR3 in DNA: TGCGCCAGCAGCCAAGATGCAGGAGACAGGGGAGTCTACGAGCAGTACTTC.

V and J are TRBV7-9 and TRBJ1-5; D not resolved. This CDR3 is 14 amino acids long. From germline, CDR1 is SEHNR and CDR2 FQNEAQ (reference sequence). V lost 6 bases, J lost 7 bases, and 16 bases lay in between. The DNA for the CDR3 is TGTGCCAGCAGTCTTACGGGGTCTGAGCAGCCCCAGCATTTT. Protein product: CASSLTGSEQPQHF.

Concerning this clone itself: The same CDR3 is also encoded by other DNA sequences in this sample. The chain links TRBV13 to TRBJ1-1; D is perhaps TRBD1 (5 bases). Looked up from germline, CDR1 is PRHDT and CDR2 is FYEKMQ (reference sequence). The CDR3 spans 18 residues. DNA of the CDR3: TGTGCACCCAGGCAGGGAGGAGGATGGTTCCCTCAGAACACTGAAGCTTTCTTT. Amino acids: CAPRQGGGWFPQNTEAFF.

About this clone: The junction differs from germline at one of its ends, possibly a read error. The chain combines TRBV6-5 with TRBJ1-2; 9 bases match TRBD1. This CDR3 spans 13 amino acids. CDR1 is MNHEY and CDR2 is SVGAGI in the germline V gene. The CDR3 here is CASSTGGDYGYNF. CDR3 sequence (DNA): TGTGCCAGCAGCACAGGGGGCGACTATGGCTACAACTTC.

The chain couples TRBV5-4 to TRBJ2-2; TRBD2 agrees at 10 bases. This CDR3 contains 16 residues. Germline V gives CDR1 SGHNT, CDR2 YYREEE (reference sequence). The trim removed 0 bases at V and 7 bases at J, leaving 6 bases unmatched. CDR3 sequence reads: CASSLGLAGVDGELFF. The CDR3 bases are TGTGCCAGCAGCTTGGGCCTAGCGGGAGTAGACGGGGAGCTGTTTTTT.

V is TRBV5-5 and J is TRBJ2-4; D is uncertain. The CDR3 extends over 13 amino acids. Germline V gives CDR1 SGHKS, CDR2 YYEKEE (reference sequence). Trimming took off 5 bases at V and 5 bases at J, with 11 bases between the two ends. CDR3 loop: CASRRTGENIQYF. The CDR3 DNA is TGTGCCAGCAGAAGAACGGGTGAAAACATTCAGTACTTC.